Reported below is one TCR beta chain. Its specificity is unknown. The data were produced by immunoSEQ multiplex PCR, yet TCRdb's version contains in-frame clones alone and is incomplete. The table shows some 100,000 clones, with around 90% occurring only once. CDR3 length: 15 residues. Trimming left V 3 bases short and J 2 bases short, with 11 bases between. Germline CDR1 and CDR2: SNHLY and FYNNEI. The data are from a study of T cell responses to AZD1222 COVID-19 vaccine. The study's findings and limits: Of the AZD1222 recipients, only 5 or 6 were seropositive at baseline. Two AZD1222 administrations were followed by greater Spike-specific TCR breadth and depth. Targeting of unmutated variant regions was reportedly seen in nearly half of spike-specific TCRs. The donor group comprised mostly white British people and more females; the analysis possibly underestimated clonal diversity.

This receptor was obtained from an adult in good health. The specimen was peripheral blood, collected on day 0 of AZD1222 vaccination. V usage is TRBV2 and J usage is TRBJ1-3; a weak D match, TRBD1 (5 bases). Here the CDR3 DNA reads TGTGCCAGCAGTGACGACAGCCATGCTGGAAACACCATATATTTT. This encodes CASSDDSHAGNTIYF. Full variable domain (rest looked up from reference TRBV2 and TRBJ1-3): EPEVTQTPSHQVTQMGQEVILRCVPISNHLYFYWYRQILGQKVEFLVSFYNNEISEKSEIFDDQFSVERPDGSNFTLKIRSTKLEDSAMYFCASSDDSHAGNTIYFGEGSWLTVV.